This TCR beta chain was recorded in a study of tumor-infiltrating lymphocytes in primary liver carcinoma. Study information: Aged between 30 and 69 years, the patients were men and women. Broader study findings: Between tumor regions, pairs overlapped more than tumor-adjacent and tumor-blood pairs did. No comparison of CD4+ and CD8+ repertoires was made, since the samples were bulk unsorted. With p = 0.039, the top-250-clone fraction in tumors significantly exceeded that in blood.

In addition to blood RNA drawn from unsorted whole blood, germline DNA was extracted. Using a constant-region primer together with ProtoScript II reverse transcriptase, TCR beta cDNA was made from about 500 ng of total RNA. A slightly modified ARM-PCR protocol with three nested multiplex PCR rounds produced these TCR beta libraries. Primers for the first two PCR rounds were TRBV1-TRBV30 forward primers and a C-beta reverse primer (roughly 10 cycles per round). TCRdb recomputed calls from the multiplex PCR reads with MiXCR, one row per CDR3 protein. The data contain 300,000 to 350,000 distinct CDR3 sequences, roughly 61% of them singletons. This CDR3 is built from 14 residues. Trimming at V came to 5 bases and at J to 7 bases, leaving 10 bases not matched to a gene. Germline CDR1 reads SGHAT; CDR2 reads FQNNGV. This clonotype has only a few counts. Its cognate antigen is unknown.

The V gene is TRBV11-2, the J gene TRBJ2-7; 8 bases match TRBD2. The sequence derives from a man aged 40-49 years with primary liver carcinoma and hepatitis B virus infection. Specimen: peripheral blood. The CDR3 DNA follows: TGTGCCAGCAGCACACGGGCGGGAGGCGGTGAGCAGTACTTC. Translating gives CASSTRAGGGEQYF.